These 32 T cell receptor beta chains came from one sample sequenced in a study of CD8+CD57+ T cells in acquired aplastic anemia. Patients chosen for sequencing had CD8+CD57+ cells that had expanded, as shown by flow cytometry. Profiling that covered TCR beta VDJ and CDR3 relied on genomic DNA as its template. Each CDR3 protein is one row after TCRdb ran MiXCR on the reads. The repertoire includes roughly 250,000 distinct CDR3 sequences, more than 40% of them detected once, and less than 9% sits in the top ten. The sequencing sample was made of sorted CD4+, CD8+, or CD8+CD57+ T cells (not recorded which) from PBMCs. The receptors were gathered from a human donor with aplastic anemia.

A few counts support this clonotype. As DNA, the CDR3 is TGCAGCGTCGAGCAGACAGGAGGGGGCGAGCAGTACTTC. Its protein is CSVEQTGGGEQYF. The chain recombines TRBV29-1 with TRBJ2-7; D might be TRBD1 or TRBD2, each matching 6 bases. The CDR3 covers 13 residues. The germline CDR1 and CDR2 sequences are SQVTM and ANQGSEA. The ends were cut back, 6 bases at V and 6 bases at J, with 18 bases in the middle.

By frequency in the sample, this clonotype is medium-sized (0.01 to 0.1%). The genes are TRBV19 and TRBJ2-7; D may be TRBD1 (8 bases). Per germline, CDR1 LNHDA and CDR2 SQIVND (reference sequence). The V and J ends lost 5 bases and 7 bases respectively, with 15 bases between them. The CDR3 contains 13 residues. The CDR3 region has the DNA TGTGCCAGTAGTCAACAGGGGGGGGAAGAGCAGTACTTC. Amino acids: CASSQQGGEEQYF.

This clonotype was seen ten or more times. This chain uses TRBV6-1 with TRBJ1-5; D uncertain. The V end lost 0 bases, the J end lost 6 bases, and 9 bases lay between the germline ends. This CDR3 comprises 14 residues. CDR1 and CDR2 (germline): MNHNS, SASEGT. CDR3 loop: CASSEALLPQPQHF. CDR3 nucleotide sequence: TGTGCCAGCAGTGAAGCGTTGTTGCCTCAGCCCCAGCATTTT.

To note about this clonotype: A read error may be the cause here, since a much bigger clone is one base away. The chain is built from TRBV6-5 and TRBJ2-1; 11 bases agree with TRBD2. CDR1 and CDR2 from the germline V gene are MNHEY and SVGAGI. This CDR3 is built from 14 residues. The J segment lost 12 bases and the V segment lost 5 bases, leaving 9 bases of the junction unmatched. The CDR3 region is CASSVTSGSHGQFF. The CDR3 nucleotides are TGTGCCAGCAGTGTCACTAGCGGGAGTCATGGGCAGTTCTTC.

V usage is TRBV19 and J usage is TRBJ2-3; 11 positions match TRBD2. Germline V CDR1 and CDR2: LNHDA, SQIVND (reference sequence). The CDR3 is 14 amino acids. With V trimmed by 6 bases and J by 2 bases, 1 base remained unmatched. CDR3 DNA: TGTGCCAGTAGGACTAGCGGGGACACAGATACGCAGTATTTT. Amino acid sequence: CASRTSGDTDTQYF.

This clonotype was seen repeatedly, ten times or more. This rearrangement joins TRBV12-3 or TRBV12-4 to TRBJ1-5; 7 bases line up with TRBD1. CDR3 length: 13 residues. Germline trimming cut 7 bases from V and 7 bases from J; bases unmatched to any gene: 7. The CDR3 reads CASKRQGEQPQHF. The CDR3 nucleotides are TGTGCCAGCAAAAGACAGGGAGAACAGCCCCAGCATTTT.

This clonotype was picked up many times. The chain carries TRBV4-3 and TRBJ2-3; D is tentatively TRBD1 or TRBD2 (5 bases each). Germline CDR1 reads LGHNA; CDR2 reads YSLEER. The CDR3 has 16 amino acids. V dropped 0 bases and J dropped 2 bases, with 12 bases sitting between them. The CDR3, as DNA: TGCGCCAGCAGCCAAGATGAGGGGTCTTTCACAGATACGCAGTATTTT. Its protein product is CASSQDEGSFTDTQYF.

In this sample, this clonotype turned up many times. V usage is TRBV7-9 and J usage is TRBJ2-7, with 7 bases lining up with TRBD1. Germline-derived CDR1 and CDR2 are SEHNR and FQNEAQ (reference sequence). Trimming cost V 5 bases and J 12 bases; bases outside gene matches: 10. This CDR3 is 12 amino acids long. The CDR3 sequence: CASSTGVRVWYF. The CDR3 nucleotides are TGTGCCAGCAGCACAGGGGTACGGGTTTGGTACTTC.

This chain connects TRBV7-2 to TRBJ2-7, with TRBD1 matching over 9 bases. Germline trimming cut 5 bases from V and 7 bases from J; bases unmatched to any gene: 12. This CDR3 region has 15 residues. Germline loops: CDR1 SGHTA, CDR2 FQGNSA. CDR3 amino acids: CASSLLEGQGEEQYF. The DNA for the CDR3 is TGTGCCAGCAGCCTCTTGGAGGGACAGGGTGAGGAGCAGTACTTC.

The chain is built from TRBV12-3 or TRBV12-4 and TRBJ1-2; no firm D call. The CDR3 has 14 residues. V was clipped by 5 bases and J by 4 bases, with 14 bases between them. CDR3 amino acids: CASSRGEGSYGYTF. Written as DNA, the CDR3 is TGTGCCAGCAGTCGTGGGGAGGGATCCTATGGCTACACCTTC.

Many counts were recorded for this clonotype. The DNA for the CDR3 is TGTGCCATCAGTGAGTCCATAACGAACACCGGGGAGCTGTTTTTT. It is translated as CAISESITNTGELFF. The chain links TRBV10-3 to TRBJ2-2; no clear D gene. The CDR3 length is 15 residues. V was pared by 0 bases and J by 0 bases, with 5 bases between. The V gene's germline CDR1 is ENHRY and CDR2 SYGVKD.

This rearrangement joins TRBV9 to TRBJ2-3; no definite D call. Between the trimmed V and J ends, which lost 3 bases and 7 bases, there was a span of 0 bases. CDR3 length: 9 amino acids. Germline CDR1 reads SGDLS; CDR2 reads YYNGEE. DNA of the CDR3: TGTGCCAGCAGCGATACGCAGTATTTT. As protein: CASSDTQYF. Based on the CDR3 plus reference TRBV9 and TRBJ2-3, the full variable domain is DSGVTQTPKHLITATGQRVTLRCSPRSGDLSVYWYQQSLDQGLQFLIQYYNGEERAKGNILERFSAQQFPDLHSELNLSSLELGDSALYFCASSDTQYFGPGTRLTVL.

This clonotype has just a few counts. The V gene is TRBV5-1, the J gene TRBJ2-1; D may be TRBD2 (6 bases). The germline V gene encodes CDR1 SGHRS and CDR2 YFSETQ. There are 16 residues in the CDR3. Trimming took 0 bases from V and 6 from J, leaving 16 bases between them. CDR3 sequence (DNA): TGCGCCAGCAGCTTGGATCCGGACTATTTTGGCAATGAGCAGTTCTTC. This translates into CASSLDPDYFGNEQFF. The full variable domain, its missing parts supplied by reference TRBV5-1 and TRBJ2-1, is KAGVTQTPRYLIKTRGQQVTLSCSPISGHRSVSWYQQTPGQGLQFLFEYFSETQRNKGNFPGRFSGRQFSNSRSEMNVSTLELGDSALYLCASSLDPDYFGNEQFFGPGTRLTVL.

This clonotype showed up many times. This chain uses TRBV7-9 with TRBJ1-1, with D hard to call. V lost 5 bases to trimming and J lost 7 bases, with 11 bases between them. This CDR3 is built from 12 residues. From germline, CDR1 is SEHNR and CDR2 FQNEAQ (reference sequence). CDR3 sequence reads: CASSTDRLEAFF. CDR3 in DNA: TGTGCCAGCAGCACAGACCGGCTTGAAGCTTTCTTT.

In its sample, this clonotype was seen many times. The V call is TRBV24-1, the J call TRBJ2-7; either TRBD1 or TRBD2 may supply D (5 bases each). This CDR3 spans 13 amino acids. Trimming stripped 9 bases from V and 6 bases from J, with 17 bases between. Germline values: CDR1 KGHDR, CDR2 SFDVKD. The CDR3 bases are TGTGCCACCGGGTCCGGGACCTCGGGCGAGCAGTACTTC. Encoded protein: CATGSGTSGEQYF.

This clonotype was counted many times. CDR3 nucleotide sequence: TGCGCCAGCATCGGACACCGAGAAGCTTTCTTT. Translated: CASIGHREAFF. The chain is built from TRBV4-3 and TRBJ1-1; D is possibly TRBD1 (5 bases). V was shortened by 7 bases and J by 8 bases, with 11 bases between the two germline ends. Germline-derived CDR1 and CDR2 are LGHNA and YSLEER. The CDR3 extends over 11 amino acids.

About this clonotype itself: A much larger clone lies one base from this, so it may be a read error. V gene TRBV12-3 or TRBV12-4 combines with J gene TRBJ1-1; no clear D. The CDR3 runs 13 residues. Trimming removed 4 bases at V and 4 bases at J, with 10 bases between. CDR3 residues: CASSSRWSTEAFF. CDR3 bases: TGTGCCAGCAGTTCCCGGTGGAGCACTGAAGCTTTCTTT.

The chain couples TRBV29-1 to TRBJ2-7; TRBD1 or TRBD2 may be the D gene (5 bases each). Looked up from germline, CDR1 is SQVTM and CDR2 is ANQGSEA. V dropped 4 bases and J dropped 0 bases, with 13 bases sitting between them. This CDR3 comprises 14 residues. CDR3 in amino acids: CSVVRDPSSYEQYF. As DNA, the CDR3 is TGCAGCGTTGTGAGGGACCCGAGCTCCTACGAGCAGTACTTC.

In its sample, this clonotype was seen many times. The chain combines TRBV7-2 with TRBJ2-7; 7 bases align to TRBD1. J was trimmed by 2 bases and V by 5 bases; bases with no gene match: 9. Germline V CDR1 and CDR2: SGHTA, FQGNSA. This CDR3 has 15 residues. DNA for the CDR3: TGTGCCAGCAGCCCAGGCAGGGGGACCCCCTACGAGCAGTACTTC. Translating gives CASSPGRGTPYEQYF. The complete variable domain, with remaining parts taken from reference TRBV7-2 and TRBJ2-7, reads GAGVSQSPSNKVTEKGKDVELRCDPISGHTALYWYRQSLGQGLEFLIYFQGNSAPDKSGLPSDRFSAERTGGSVSTLTIQRTQQEDSAVYLCASSPGRGTPYEQYFGPGTRLTVT.

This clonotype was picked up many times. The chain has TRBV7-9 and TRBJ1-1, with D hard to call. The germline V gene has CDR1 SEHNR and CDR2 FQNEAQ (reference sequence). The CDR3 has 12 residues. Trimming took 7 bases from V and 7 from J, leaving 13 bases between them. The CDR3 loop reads CASKNGGIEAFF. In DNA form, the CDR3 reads TGTGCCAGCAAGAACGGCGGGATTGAAGCTTTCTTT.

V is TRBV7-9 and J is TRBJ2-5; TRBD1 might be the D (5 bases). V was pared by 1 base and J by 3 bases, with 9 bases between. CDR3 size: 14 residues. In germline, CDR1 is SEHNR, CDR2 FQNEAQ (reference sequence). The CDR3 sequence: CASSLVGREETQYF. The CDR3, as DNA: TGTGCCAGCAGCTTAGTGGGCAGGGAAGAGACCCAGTACTTC. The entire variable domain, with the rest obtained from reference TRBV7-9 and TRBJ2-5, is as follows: DTGVSQNPRHKITKRGQNVTFRCDPISEHNRLYWYRQTLGQGPEFLTYFQNEAQLEKSRLLSDRFSAERPKGSFSTLEIQRTEQGDSAMYLCASSLVGREETQYFGPGTRLLVL.

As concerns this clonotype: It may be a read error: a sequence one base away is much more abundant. Here the CDR3 reads CASSSRTGYNEKLFF. The CDR3 nucleotides read TGTGCCAGCAGCTCAAGGACAGGTTATAATGAAAAACTGTTTTTT. V gene TRBV7-9 combines with J gene TRBJ1-4, with 7 bases aligning to TRBD1. V shed 4 bases, J shed 4 bases, and the junction held 6 bases outside the gene matches. Germline values: CDR1 SEHNR, CDR2 FQNEAQ (reference sequence). CDR3 size: 15 residues.

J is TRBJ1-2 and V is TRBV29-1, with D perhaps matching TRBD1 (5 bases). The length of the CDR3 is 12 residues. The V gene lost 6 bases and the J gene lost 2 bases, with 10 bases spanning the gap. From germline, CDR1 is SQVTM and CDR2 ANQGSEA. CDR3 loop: CSVGTPNYGYTF. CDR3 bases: TGCAGCGTGGGGACCCCAAACTATGGCTACACCTTC. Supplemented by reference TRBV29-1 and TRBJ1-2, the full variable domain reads SAVISQKPSRDICQRGTSLTIQCQVDSQVTMMFWYRQQPGQSLTLIATANQGSEATYESGFVIDKFPISRPNLTFSTLTVSNMSPEDSSIYLCSVGTPNYGYTFGSGTRLTVV.

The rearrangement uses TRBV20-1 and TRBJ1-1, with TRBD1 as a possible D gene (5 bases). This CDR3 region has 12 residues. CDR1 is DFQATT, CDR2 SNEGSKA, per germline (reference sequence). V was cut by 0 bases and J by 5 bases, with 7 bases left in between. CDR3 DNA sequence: TGCAGTGCTAGAGATGGGGGGACTGAAGCTTTCTTT. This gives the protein CSARDGGTEAFF.

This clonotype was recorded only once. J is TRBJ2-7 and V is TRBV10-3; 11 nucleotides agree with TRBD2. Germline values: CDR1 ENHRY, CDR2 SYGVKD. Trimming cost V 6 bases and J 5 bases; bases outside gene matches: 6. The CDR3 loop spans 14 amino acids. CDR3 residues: CAIRHTSGGDEQYF. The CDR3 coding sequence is TGTGCCATCAGGCATACTAGCGGGGGTGACGAGCAGTACTTC.

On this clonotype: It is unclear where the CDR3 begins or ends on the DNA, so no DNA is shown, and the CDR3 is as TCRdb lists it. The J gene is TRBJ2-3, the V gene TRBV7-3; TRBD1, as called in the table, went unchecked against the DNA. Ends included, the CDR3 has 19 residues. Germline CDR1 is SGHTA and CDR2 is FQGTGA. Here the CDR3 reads CASSLAGGEQYFGPGTQYF.

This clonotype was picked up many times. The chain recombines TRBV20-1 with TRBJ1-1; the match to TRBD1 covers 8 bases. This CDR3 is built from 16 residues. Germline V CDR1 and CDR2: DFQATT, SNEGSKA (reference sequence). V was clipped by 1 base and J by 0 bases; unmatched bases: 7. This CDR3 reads CSARGQGAGLNTEAFF. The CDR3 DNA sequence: TGCAGTGCTAGAGGGCAGGGGGCCGGTTTGAACACTGAAGCTTTCTTT.

The CDR3 nucleotides read TGTGCCACCAGTGATTTTGGAGAGCAGTTCTTC. Its translation is CATSDFGEQFF. The rearrangement links TRBV24-1 to TRBJ2-1, with no clear D. Trimming cost V 1 base and J 10 bases, with 4 bases left between them. CDR1 and CDR2 from the germline V gene are KGHDR and SFDVKD. The CDR3 is 11 amino acids.

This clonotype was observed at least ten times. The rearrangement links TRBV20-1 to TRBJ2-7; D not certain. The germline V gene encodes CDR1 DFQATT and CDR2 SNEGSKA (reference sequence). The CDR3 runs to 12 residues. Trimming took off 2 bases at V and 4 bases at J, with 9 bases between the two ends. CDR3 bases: TGCAGTGCTAGATTTAGGGATTACGAGCAGTACTTC. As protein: CSARFRDYEQYF.

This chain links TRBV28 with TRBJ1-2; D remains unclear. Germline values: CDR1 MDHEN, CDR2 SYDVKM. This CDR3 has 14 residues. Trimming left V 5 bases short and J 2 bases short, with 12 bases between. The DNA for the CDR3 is TGTGCCAGCAGTCCTGCGGGTGAGAACTATGGCTACACCTTC. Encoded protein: CASSPAGENYGYTF.

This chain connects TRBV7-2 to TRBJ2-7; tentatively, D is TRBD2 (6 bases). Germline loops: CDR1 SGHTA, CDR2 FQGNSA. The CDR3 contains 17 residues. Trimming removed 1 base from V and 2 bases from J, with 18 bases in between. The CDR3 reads CASSLGVAAIQTYEQYF. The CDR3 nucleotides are TGTGCCAGCAGCTTAGGGGTAGCGGCCATCCAGACCTACGAGCAGTACTTC. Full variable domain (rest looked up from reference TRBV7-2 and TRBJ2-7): GAGVSQSPSNKVTEKGKDVELRCDPISGHTALYWYRQSLGQGLEFLIYFQGNSAPDKSGLPSDRFSAERTGGSVSTLTIQRTQQEDSAVYLCASSLGVAAIQTYEQYFGPGTRLTVT.

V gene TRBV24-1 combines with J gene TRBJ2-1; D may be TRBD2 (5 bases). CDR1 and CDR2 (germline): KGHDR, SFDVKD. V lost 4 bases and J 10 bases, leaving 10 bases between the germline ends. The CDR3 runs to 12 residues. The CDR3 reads CATSEGLREQFF. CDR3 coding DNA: TGTGCCACCAGTGAAGGACTCCGCGAGCAGTTCTTC.